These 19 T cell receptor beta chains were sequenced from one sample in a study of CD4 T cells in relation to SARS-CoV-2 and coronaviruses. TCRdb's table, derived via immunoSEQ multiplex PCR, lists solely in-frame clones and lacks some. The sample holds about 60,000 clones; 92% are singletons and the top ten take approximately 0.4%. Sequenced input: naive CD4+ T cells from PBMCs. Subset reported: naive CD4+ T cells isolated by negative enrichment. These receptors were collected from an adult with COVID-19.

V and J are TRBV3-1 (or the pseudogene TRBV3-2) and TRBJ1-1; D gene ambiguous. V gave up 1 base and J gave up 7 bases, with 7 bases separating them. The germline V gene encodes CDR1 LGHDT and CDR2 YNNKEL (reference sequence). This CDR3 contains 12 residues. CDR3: CASSQVRSEAFF. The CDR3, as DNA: TGTGCCAGCAGCCAAGTTAGAAGTGAAGCTTTCTTT.

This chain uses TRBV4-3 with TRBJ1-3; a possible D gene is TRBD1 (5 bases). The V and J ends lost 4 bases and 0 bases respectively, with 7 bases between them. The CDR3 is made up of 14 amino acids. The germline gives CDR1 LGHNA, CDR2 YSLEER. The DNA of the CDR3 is TGCGCCAGCAGCCGGGGGAACTCTGGAAACACCATATATTTT. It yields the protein CASSRGNSGNTIYF.

The CDR3 region is CASSQVIDEQYF. The CDR3 DNA reads as TGCGCCAGCAGCCAAGTAATTGACGAGCAGTACTTC. V is TRBV4-1 and J is TRBJ2-7; D uncertain. V dropped 1 base and J dropped 5 bases, with 6 bases sitting between them. The CDR3 contains 12 residues. Germline V gives CDR1 MGHRA, CDR2 YSYEKL.

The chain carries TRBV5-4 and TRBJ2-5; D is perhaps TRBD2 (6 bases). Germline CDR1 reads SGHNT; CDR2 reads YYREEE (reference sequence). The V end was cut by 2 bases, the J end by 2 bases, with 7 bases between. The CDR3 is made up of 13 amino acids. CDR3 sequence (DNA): TGTGCCAGCAGCTTCGGACTACAAGAGACCCAGTACTTC. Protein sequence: CASSFGLQETQYF. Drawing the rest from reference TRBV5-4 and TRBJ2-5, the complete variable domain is ETGVTQSPTHLIKTRGQQVTLRCSSQSGHNTVSWYQQALGQGPQFIFQYYREEENGRGNFPPRFSGLQFPNYSSELNVNALELDDSALYLCASSFGLQETQYFGPGTRLLVL.

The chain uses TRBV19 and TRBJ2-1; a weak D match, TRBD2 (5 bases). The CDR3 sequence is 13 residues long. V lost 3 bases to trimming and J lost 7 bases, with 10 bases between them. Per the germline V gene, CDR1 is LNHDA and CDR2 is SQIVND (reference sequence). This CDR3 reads CASSMGPGNEQFF. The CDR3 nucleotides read TGTGCCAGTAGTATGGGCCCGGGGAATGAGCAGTTCTTC.

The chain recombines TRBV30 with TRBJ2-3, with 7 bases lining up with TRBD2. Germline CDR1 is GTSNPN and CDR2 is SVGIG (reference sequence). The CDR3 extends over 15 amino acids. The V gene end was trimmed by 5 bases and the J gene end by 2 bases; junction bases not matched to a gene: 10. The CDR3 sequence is CAWAGSSGFTDTQYF. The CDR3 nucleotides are TGTGCCTGGGCGGGATCTAGCGGATTCACAGATACGCAGTATTTT.

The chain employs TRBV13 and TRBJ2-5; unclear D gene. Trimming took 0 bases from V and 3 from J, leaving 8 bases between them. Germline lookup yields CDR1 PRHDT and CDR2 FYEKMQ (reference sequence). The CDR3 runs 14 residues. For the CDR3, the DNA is TGTGCCAGCAGCTTAGGCTACCTAGAAGAGACCCAGTACTTC. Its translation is CASSLGYLEETQYF.

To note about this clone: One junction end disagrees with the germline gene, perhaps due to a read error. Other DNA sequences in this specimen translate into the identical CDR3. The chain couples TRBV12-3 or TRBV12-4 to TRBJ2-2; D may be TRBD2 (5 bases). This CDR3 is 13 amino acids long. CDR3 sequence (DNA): TGTGCCAGCAGACACACGTCCACCGGGGAACTGTTTTTT. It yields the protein CASRHTSTGELFF.

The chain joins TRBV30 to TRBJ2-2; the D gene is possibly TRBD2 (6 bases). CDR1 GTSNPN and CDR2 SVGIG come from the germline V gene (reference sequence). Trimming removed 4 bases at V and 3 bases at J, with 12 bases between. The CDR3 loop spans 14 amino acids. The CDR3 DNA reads TGTGCCTGGACAGTCGGGGGATACACCGGGGAGCTGTTTTTT. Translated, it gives CAWTVGGYTGELFF.

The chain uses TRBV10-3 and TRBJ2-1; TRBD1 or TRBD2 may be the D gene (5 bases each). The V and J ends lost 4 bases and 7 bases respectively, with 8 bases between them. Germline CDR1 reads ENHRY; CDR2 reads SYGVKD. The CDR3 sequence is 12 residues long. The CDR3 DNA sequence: TGTGCCATCAGTGGGGGGAGAAATGAGCAGTTCTTC. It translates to CAISGGRNEQFF.

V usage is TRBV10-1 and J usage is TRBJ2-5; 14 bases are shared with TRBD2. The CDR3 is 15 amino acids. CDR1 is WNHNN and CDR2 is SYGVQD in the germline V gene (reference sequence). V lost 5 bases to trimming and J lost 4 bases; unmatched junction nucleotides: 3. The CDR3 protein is CASSSGLAGGETQYF. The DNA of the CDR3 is TGCGCCAGCAGTTCCGGACTAGCGGGAGGAGAGACCCAGTACTTC.

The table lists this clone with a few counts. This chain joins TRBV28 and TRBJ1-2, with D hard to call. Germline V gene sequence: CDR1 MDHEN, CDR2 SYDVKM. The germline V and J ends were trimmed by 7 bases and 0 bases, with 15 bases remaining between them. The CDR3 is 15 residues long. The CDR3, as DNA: TGTGCCAGCACTTTGGGTACTGGATCTAACTATGGCTACACCTTC. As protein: CASTLGTGSNYGYTF.

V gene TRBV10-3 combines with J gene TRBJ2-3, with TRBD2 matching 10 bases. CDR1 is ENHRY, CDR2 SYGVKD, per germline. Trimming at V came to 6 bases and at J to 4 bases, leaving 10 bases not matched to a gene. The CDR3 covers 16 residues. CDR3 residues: CAISAPLAGVPDTQYF. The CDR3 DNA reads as TGTGCCATCAGCGCCCCCCTAGCGGGAGTCCCAGATACGCAGTATTTT.

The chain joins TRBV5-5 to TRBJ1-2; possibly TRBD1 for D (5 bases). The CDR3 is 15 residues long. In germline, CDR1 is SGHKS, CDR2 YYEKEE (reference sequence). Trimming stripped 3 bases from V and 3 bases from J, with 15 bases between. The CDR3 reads CASSSHAGRDYGYTF. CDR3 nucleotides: TGTGCCAGCAGCTCCCACGCCGGCAGGGACTATGGCTACACCTTC.

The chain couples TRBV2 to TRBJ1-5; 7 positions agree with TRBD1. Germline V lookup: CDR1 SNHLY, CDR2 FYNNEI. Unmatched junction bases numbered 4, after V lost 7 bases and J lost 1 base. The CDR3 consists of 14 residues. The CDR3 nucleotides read TGTGCCAGCAAGGGGGCTACGAGCAATCAGCCCCAGCATTTT. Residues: CASKGATSNQPQHF.

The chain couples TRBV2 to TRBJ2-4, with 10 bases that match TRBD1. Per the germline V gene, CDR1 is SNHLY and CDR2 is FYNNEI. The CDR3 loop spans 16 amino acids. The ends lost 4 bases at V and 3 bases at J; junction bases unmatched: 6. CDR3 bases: TGTGCCAGCAGTGGTGGGACAGGGGATAACAAAAACATTCAGTACTTC. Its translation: CASSGGTGDNKNIQYF.

CDR3 sequence: CASSQAQQGSETQYF. The CDR3 region has the DNA TGCGCCAGCAGCCAAGCACAACAGGGGAGCGAGACCCAGTACTTC. This sequence joins TRBV4-3 and TRBJ2-5, with 7 bases aligning to TRBD1. This CDR3 region has 15 residues. J gave up 5 bases and V 1 base, and 7 bases lay outside the gene matches. Looked up from germline, CDR1 is LGHNA and CDR2 is YSLEER.

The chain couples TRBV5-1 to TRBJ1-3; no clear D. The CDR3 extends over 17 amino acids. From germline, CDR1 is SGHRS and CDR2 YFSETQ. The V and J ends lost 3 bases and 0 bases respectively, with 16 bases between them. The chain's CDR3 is CASSYRIWEISGNTIYF. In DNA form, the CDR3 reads TGCGCCAGCAGCTACCGGATTTGGGAAATCTCTGGAAACACCATATATTTT.

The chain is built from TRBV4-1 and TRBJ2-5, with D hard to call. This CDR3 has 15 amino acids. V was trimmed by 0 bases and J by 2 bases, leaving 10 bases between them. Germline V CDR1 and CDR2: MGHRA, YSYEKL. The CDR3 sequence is CASSQDTDLQETQYF. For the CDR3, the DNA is TGCGCCAGCAGCCAAGACACTGATCTACAAGAGACCCAGTACTTC.